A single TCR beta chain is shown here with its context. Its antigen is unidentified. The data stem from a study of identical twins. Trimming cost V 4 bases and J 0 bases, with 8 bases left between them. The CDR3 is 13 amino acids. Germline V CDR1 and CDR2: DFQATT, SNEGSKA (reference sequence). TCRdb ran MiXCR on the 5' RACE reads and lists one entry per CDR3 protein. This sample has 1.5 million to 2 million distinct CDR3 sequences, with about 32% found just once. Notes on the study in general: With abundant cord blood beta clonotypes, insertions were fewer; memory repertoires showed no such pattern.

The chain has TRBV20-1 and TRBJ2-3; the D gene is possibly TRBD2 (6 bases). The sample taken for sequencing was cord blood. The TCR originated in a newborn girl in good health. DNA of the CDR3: TGCAGTGCTACGGGGGAAAGCACAGATACGCAGTATTTT. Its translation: CSATGESTDTQYF.